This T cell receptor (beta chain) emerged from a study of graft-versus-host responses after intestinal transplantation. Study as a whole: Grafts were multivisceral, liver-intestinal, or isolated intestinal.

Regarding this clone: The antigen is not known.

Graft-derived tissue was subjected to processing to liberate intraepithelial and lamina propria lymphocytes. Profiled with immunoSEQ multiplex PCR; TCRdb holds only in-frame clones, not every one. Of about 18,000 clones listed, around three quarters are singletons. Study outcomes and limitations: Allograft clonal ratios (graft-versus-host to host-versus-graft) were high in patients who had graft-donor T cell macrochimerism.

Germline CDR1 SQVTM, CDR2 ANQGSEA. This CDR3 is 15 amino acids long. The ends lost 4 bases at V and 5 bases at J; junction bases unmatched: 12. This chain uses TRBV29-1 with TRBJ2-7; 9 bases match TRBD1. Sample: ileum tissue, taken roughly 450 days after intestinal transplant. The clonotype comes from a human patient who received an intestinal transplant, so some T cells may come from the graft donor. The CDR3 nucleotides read TGCAGCGTTGGGGGGCTGGGGACAGGGCCCCACGAGCAGTACTTC. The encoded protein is CSVGGLGTGPHEQYF.